This T cell receptor (beta chain) originates from a study of blood T cell repertoires in COVID-19. Whole-study context: From the United States, Italy and Spain came samples of acute and convalescent COVID-19. The analysed material was cDNA or gDNA that came from T cells, B-cell-depleted T cells, or PBMCs.

The authors' processing: It was from reference gene primer amplification that nucleated cell counts were estimated. Profiled with immunoSEQ multiplex PCR; TCRdb holds only in-frame clones, not every one. V and J calls and clone size are given by that table; D and trimming were obtained from the DNA. Of about 260,000 clones in the sample, about 86% are singletons; the top ten hold 3.6%. The sample consisted of peripheral blood. This TCR was sampled from a young man with active or convalescent COVID-19.

The chain's CDR3 is CASSRESGANVLTF. In DNA form, the CDR3 reads TGTGCCAGCAGCCGGGAGTCTGGGGCCAACGTCCTGACTTTC. The V call is TRBV3-1 (or the pseudogene TRBV3-2), the J call TRBJ2-6; TRBD2 is a possible D gene (5 bases). Germline V gene data show CDR1 as LGHDT and CDR2 as YNNKEL (reference sequence). The CDR3 has 14 residues. Deletions cut 4 bases from V and 1 base from J, with 5 bases between.